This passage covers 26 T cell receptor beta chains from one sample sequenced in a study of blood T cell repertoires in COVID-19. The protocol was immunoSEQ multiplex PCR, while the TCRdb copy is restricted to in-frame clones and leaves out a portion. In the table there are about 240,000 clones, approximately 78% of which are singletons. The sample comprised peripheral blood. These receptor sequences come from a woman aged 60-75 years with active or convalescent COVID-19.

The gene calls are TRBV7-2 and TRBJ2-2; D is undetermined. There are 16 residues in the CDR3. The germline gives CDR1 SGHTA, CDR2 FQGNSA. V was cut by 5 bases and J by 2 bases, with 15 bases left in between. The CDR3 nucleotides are TGTGCCAGCAGCCCCCGCGCGCGGTTAAACACCGGGGAGCTGTTTTTT. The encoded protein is CASSPRARLNTGELFF.

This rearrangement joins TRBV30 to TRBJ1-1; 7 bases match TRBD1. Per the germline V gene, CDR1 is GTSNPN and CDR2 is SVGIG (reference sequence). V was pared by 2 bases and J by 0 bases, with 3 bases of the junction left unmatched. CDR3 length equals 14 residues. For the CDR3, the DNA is TGTGCCTGGAGTCGGGGACAGTTGAACACTGAAGCTTTCTTT. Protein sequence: CAWSRGQLNTEAFF.

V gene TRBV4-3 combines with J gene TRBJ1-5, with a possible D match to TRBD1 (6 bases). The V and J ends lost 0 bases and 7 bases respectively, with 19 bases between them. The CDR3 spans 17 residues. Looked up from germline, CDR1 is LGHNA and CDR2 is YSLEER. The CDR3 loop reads CASSQEFWGGGGQPQHF. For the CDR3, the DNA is TGCGCCAGCAGCCAAGAGTTCTGGGGAGGGGGAGGACAGCCCCAGCATTTT.

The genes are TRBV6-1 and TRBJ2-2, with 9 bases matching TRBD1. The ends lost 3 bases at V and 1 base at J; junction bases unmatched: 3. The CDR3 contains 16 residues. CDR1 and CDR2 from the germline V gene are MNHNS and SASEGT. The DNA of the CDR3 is TGTGCCAGCAGTGACAACAGGGGGCGGAACACCGGGGAGCTGTTTTTT. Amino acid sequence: CASSDNRGRNTGELFF.

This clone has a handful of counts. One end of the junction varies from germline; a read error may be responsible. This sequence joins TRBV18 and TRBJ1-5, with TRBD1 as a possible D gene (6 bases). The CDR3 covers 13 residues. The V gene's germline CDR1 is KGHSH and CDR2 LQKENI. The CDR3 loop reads CASSGGGNQPQHF. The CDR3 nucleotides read TGTGCCAGCTCAGGGGGGGGCAACCAGCCCCAGCATTTT.

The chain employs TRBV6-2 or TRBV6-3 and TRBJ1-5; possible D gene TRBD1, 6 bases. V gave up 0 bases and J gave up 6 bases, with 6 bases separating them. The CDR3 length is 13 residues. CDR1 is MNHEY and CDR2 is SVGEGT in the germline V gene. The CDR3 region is CASSYSGAQPQHF. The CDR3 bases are TGTGCCAGCAGTTACTCGGGGGCTCAGCCCCAGCATTTT.

In DNA, the CDR3 is TGTGCCAGTAGTATAGGTGGGACAGGGATGGCAGATACGCAGTATTTT. Amino acid sequence: CASSIGGTGMADTQYF. The J gene is TRBJ2-3, the V gene TRBV19; 9 bases align to TRBD1. The CDR3 loop spans 16 amino acids. Germline V CDR1 and CDR2: LNHDA, SQIVND (reference sequence). The trim removed 1 base at V and 4 bases at J, leaving 6 bases unmatched.

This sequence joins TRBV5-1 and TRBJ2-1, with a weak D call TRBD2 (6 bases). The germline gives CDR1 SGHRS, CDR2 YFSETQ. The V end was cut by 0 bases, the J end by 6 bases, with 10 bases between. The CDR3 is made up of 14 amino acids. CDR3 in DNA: TGCGCCAGCAGCTTGGTCCAGGGAGGCAATGAGCAGTTCTTC. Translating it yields CASSLVQGGNEQFF.

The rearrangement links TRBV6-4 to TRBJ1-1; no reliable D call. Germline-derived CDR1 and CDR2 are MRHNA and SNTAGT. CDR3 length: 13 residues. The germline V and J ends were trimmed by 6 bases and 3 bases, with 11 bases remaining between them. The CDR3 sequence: CASSLDSYTEAFF. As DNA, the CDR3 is TGTGCCAGCAGCTTGGACTCCTACACTGAAGCTTTCTTT.

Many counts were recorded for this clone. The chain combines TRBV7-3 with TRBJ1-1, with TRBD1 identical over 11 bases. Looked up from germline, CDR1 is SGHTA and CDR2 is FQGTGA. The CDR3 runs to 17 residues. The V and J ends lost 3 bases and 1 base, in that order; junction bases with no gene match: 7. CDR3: CASSFGDRGSGNTEAFF. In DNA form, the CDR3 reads TGTGCCAGCAGCTTTGGGGACAGGGGGTCGGGGAACACTGAAGCTTTCTTT.

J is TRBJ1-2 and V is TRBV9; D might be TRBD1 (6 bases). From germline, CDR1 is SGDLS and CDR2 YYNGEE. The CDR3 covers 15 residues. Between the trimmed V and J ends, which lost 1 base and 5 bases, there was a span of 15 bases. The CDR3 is CASSVPDRPGYGYTF. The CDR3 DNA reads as TGTGCCAGCAGCGTACCCGACAGGCCGGGGTATGGCTACACCTTC.

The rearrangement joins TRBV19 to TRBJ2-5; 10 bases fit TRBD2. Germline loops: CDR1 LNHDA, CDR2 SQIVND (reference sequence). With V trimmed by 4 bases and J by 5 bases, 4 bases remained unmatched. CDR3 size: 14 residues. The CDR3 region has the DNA TGTGCCAGTAGTACTAGCGGGGGTAGGGAGACCCAGTACTTC. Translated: CASSTSGGRETQYF.

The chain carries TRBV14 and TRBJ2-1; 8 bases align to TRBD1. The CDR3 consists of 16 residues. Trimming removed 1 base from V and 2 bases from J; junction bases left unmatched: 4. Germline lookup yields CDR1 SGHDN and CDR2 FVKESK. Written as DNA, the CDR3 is TGTGCCAGCAGCCAAGGAGACAGGGGCCCCTACAATGAGCAGTTCTTC. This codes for CASSQGDRGPYNEQFF.

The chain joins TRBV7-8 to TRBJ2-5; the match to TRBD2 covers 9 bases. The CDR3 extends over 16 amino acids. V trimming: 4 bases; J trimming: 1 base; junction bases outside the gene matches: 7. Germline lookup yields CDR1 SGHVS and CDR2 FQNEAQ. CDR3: CASSSFSGGTQETQYF. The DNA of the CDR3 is TGTGCCAGCAGCTCCTTTAGCGGGGGAACCCAAGAGACCCAGTACTTC.

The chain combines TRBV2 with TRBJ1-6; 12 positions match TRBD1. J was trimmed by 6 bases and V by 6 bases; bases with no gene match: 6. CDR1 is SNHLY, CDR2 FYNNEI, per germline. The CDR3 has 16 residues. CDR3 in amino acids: CASSPRDRGPNSPLHF. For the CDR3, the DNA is TGTGCCAGCAGCCCCCGGGACAGGGGGCCTAATTCACCCCTCCACTTT.

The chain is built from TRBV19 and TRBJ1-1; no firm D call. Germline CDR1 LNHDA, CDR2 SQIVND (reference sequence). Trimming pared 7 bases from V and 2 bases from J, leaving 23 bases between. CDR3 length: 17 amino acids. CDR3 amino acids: CASTTANTHLYNTEAFF. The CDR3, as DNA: TGTGCCAGTACCACAGCCAACACACACCTTTATAACACTGAAGCTTTCTTT.

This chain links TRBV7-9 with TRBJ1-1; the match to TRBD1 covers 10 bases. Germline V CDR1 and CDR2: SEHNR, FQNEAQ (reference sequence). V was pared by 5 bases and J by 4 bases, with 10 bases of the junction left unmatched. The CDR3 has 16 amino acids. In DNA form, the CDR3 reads TGTGCCAGCAGCGTCAGACAGGGGGCGAGGAGCACTGAAGCTTTCTTT. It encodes CASSVRQGARSTEAFF.

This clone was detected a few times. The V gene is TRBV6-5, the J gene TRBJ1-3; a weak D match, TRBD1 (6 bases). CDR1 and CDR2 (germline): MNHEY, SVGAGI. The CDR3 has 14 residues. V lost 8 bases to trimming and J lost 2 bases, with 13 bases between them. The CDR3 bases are TGTGCCAGCGGACTAGGGGGGCCTGGAAACACCATATATTTT. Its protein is CASGLGGPGNTIYF.

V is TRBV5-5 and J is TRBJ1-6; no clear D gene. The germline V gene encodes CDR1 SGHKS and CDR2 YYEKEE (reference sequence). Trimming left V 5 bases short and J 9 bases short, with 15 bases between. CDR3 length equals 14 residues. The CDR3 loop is CASRHEGYGSPLHF. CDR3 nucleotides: TGTGCCAGCAGGCACGAGGGATATGGTTCACCCCTCCACTTT.

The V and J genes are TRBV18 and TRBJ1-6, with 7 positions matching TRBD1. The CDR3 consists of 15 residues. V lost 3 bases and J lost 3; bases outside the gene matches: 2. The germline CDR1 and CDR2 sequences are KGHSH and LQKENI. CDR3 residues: CASSPTGRYNSPLHF. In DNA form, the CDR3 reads TGTGCCAGCTCACCGACAGGGCGCTATAATTCACCCCTCCACTTT. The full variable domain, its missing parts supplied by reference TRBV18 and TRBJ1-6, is NAGVMQNPRHLVRRRGQEARLRCSPMKGHSHVYWYRQLPEEGLKFMVYLQKENIIDESGMPKERFSAEFPKEGPSILRIQQVVRGDSAAYFCASSPTGRYNSPLHFGNGTRLTVT.

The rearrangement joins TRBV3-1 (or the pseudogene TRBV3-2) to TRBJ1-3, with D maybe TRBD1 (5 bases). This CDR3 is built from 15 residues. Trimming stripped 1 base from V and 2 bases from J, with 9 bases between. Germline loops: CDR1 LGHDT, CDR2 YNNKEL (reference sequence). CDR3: CASSQVEGAGNTIYF. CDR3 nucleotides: TGTGCCAGCAGCCAAGTAGAAGGGGCTGGAAACACCATATATTTT.

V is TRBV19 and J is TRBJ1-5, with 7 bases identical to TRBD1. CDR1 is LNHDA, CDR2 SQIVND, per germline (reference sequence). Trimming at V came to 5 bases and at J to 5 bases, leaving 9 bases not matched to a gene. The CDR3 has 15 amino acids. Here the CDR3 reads CASSPRTGGDQPQHF. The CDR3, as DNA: TGTGCCAGTAGTCCCCGGACAGGAGGTGATCAGCCCCAGCATTTT.

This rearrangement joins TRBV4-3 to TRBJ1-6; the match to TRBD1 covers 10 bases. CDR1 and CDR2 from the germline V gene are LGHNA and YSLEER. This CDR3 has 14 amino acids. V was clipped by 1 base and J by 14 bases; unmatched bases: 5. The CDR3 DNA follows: TGCGCCAGCAGCCAAGGACAGGGGGCAGAGACCCTCCACTTT. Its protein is CASSQGQGAETLHF.

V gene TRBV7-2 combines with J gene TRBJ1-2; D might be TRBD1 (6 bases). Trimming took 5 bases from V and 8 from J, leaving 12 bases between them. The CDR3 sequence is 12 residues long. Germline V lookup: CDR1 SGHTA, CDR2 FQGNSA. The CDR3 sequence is CASSGGGGGYTF. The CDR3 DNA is TGTGCCAGCAGCGGGGGCGGGGGAGGCTACACCTTC.

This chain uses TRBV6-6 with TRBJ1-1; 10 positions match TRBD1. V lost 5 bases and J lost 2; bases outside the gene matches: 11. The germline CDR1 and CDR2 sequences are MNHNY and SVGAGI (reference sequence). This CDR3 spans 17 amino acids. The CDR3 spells CASSLLPGQGSNTEAFF. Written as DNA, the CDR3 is TGTGCCAGCAGTCTCCTTCCGGGACAGGGGTCCAACACTGAAGCTTTCTTT.

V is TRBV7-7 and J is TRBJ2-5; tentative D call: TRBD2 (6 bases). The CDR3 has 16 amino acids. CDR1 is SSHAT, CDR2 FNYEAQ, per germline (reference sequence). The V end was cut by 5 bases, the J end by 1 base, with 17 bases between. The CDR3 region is CASSLNGGGVQETQYF. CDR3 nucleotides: TGTGCCAGCAGCCTAAATGGAGGAGGGGTCCAAGAGACCCAGTACTTC.